The 10 T cell receptor beta chains below were found in one sample sequenced in a study of T cell repertoires in cytomegalovirus infection. TCRdb re-called the reads through MiXCR, storing one row per CDR3 protein. The sample carries roughly 180,000 distinct CDR3 sequences, approximately 28% recorded once. Material for sequencing was PBMCs. These receptors were collected from a human donor in good health (CMV status not recorded). Some clones in this sample may be carry-over from other donors' samples.

This clonotype was found many times. The CDR3 DNA reads TGTGCCAGCAGCTTAACTGGTATAGGGGACACTGAAGCTTTCTTT. This sequence encodes CASSLTGIGDTEAFF. V is TRBV7-3 and J is TRBJ1-1, with TRBD1 as a possible D gene (5 bases). The V end was cut by 0 bases, the J end by 3 bases, with 11 bases between. Germline-derived CDR1 and CDR2 are SGHTA and FQGTGA. This CDR3 has 15 residues.

V and J are TRBV7-9 and TRBJ1-2; TRBD1 might be the D (6 bases). This CDR3 is 15 amino acids long. V lost 4 bases to trimming and J lost 4 bases, with 16 bases between them. Germline CDR1 and CDR2: SEHNR and FQNEAQ (reference sequence). CDR3 DNA sequence: TGTGCCAGCAGCTCCCGGACAGAATCGGCCTATGGCTACACCTTC. Translation gives CASSSRTESAYGYTF.

The CDR3 region has the DNA TGTGCCAGCCTGGGGGGGCGGGAAGCTTTCTTT. Protein sequence: CASLGGREAFF. The gene calls are TRBV12-3 or TRBV12-4 and TRBJ1-1; a weak D match, TRBD1 (6 bases). There are 11 residues in the CDR3. Trimming took 8 bases from V and 8 from J, leaving 12 bases between them.

In its sample, this clonotype was seen a few times. The gene calls are TRBV4-3 and TRBJ2-3; D is unresolved. The CDR3 consists of 14 residues. Trimming stripped 4 bases from V and 6 bases from J, with 14 bases between. CDR1 LGHNA and CDR2 YSLEER come from the germline V gene. The CDR3 bases are TGCGCCAGCAGCCCCTCGAGTAGAGGCGATACGCAGTATTTT. Protein sequence: CASSPSSRGDTQYF.

This clonotype was recorded a few times. V and J are TRBV7-9 and TRBJ2-3, with no clear D. The CDR3 has 18 residues. The V end lost 5 bases, the J end lost 0 bases, and 21 bases lay between the germline ends. The germline V gene encodes CDR1 SEHNR and CDR2 FQNEAQ (reference sequence). CDR3 sequence: CASSRKFWTDSSTDTQYF. As DNA, the CDR3 is TGTGCCAGCAGCCGAAAGTTCTGGACCGACTCTAGCACAGATACGCAGTATTTT.

This clonotype was found once. One end of the junction varies from germline; a read error may be responsible. This chain joins TRBV19 and TRBJ2-1; the match to TRBD1 covers 9 bases. The CDR3 has 15 amino acids. The germline gives CDR1 LNHDA, CDR2 SQIVND (reference sequence). In nucleotides, the CDR3 is TGTGCCAGTAGTACATGGGACAGGGAAGTCAATGATCAGTTCTTC. It is translated as CASSTWDREVNDQFF.

The rearrangement links TRBV7-9 to TRBJ2-7; 9 positions match TRBD2. The CDR3 covers 14 residues. Germline lookup yields CDR1 SEHNR and CDR2 FQNEAQ (reference sequence). V was pared by 1 base and J by 7 bases, with 5 bases of the junction left unmatched. CDR3 in amino acids: CASSLGGGAREQYF. The DNA of the CDR3 is TGTGCCAGCAGCTTAGGCGGGGGGGCGAGGGAGCAGTACTTC.

In regard to this clonotype: At one end the junction does not follow the germline gene, possibly because of a read error. The V gene is TRBV4-1, the J gene TRBJ2-7, with D tentatively TRBD1 (6 bases). Germline values: CDR1 MGHRA, CDR2 YSYEKL. This CDR3 region has 15 residues. CDR3 protein: CDSSQGLRGYDEQYF. The CDR3 bases are TGCGACAGCAGCCAAGGTCTCAGGGGATACGACGAGCAGTACTTC.

Of note for this clonotype: A much larger clone sits a single nucleotide away, making a read error possible. The rearrangement links TRBV5-1 to TRBJ2-5; unclear D gene. Trimming stripped 2 bases from V and 4 bases from J, with 9 bases between. CDR3 size: 13 residues. Germline V gene sequence: CDR1 SGHRS, CDR2 YFSETQ. CDR3 coding DNA: TGCGCCAGCAGCTTCTCATCGAGAGAGACCCAGTACTTC. This gives the protein CASSFSSRETQYF. Combining the CDR3 with reference TRBV5-1 and TRBJ2-5 gives the whole variable domain KAGVTQTPRYLIKTRGQQVTLSCSPISGHRSVSWYQQTPGQGLQFLFEYFSETQRNKGNFPGRFSGRQFSNSRSEMNVSTLELGDSALYLCASSFSSRETQYFGPGTRLLVL.

This clonotype was counted between two and nine times. The gene calls are TRBV7-2 and TRBJ1-5, with D maybe TRBD1 (6 bases). This CDR3 is built from 16 residues. The V and J ends lost 1 base and 4 bases respectively, with 14 bases between them. The V gene's germline CDR1 is SGHTA and CDR2 FQGNSA. The CDR3 sequence is CASSLVLQGGNQPQHF. CDR3 DNA sequence: TGTGCCAGCAGCTTAGTCCTACAGGGTGGAAATCAGCCCCAGCATTTT. Full variable domain (outside the CDR3, taken from reference TRBV7-2 and TRBJ1-5): GAGVSQSPSNKVTEKGKDVELRCDPISGHTALYWYRQSLGQGLEFLIYFQGNSAPDKSGLPSDRFSAERTGGSVSTLTIQRTQQEDSAVYLCASSLVLQGGNQPQHFGDGTRLSIL.